The T cell receptor beta chain under discussion was sequenced for a study of blood T cell repertoires in COVID-19. Background on the study: Sources were T cells, B-cell-depleted T cells, or PBMCs; the material itself was cDNA or gDNA.

Sequencing was performed with immunoSEQ multiplex PCR; in TCRdb, only in-frame clones are kept and a portion is missing. This sample has over 300,000 clones, with about nine tenths found just once. The CDR3 sequence is 13 residues long. The germline gives CDR1 SSHAT, CDR2 FNYEAQ (reference sequence). Trimming shortened V by 5 bases and J by 0 bases, and 7 bases separated the two germline ends. The receptor comes from a woman aged 18-29 years who had recovered from COVID-19. The chain carries TRBV7-7 and TRBJ1-1; D is uncertain. The sample consisted of PBMCs or T cells enriched from blood (not recorded which). CDR3 region: CASSITVNTEAFF. In nucleotides, the CDR3 is TGTGCCAGCAGCATCACAGTGAACACTGAAGCTTTCTTT.